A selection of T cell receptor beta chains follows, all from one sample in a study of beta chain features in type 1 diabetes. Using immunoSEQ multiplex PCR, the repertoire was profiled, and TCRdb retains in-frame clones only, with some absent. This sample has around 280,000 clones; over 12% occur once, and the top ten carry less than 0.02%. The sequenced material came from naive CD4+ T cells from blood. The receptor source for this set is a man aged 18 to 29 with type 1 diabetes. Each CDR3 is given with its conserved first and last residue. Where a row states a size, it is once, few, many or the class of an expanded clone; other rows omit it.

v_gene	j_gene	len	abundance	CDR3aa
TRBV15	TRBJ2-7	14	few	CATSTAGTVYEQYF
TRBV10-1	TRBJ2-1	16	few	CASSEEVSGGRNEQFF
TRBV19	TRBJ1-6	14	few	CASRFRGNNSPLHF
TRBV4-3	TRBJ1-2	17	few	CASSQDLGTGTNYGYTF
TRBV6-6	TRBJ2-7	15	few	CASRNTGTGDREQYF
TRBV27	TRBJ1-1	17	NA	CASSLLGRSRRGTEAFF
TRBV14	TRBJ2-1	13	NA	CASSQNDLREQFF
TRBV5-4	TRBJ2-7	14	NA	CASSLAGENYEQYF
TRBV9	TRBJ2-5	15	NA	CASSVAAGGRETQYF
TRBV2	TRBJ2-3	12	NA	CASRTHTDTQYF
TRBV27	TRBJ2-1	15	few	CASTGPQRGLGEQFF
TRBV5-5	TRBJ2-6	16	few	CASSLLSGSGANVLTF
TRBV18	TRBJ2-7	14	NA	CASSPGRSENEQYF
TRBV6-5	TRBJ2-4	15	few	CASSRVAGIENIQYF
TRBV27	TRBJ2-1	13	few	CASSPGLYNEQFF
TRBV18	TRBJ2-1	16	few	CASSSERAGGPDEQFF
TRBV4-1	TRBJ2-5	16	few	CASQRASGGNQETQYF
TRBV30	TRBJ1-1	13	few	CAWSLDRGTEAFF
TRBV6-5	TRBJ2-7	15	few	CASSRVQGATSEQYF